Listed below are T cell receptor beta chains from one sample, sequenced in a study of cytomegalovirus exposure and HLA in healthy donors. Clones were read by immunoSEQ multiplex PCR, and TCRdb kept only the in-frame ones, dropping some. The repertoire has 95,000 to 150,000 clones, roughly 80% of them found once; the top ten carry more than 7%. Sequenced input: PBMCs. Every receptor here comes from a female donor in good health and CMV-seropositive. The CDR3 runs from the conserved cysteine through the conserved F or W. Fields, in order: CDR3 DNA, CDR3 protein, D gene, V gene, J gene, clone size. The D gene is left open where the match is weak. Size values are once, few and many counts, or a class for expanded clones, and some rows have none.

CDR3nt: TGTGCCAGCAGCGTACTAGCGGGAAGCACAGATACGCAGTATTTT
CDR3aa: CASSVLAGSTDTQYF
d_gene: TRBD2
v_gene: TRBV9
j_gene: TRBJ2-3
abundance: NA

CDR3nt: TGTGCCAGCAGAGTAAGAGCACTGGGGGACAGCCCCACTGAAGCTTTCTTT
CDR3aa: CASRVRALGDSPTEAFF
d_gene: TRBD1
v_gene: TRBV2
j_gene: TRBJ1-1
abundance: NA

CDR3nt: TGTGCCAGCAGCCCCGTAGGGGGCCGCACCGGGGAGCTGTTTTTT
CDR3aa: CASSPVGGRTGELFF
d_gene: TRBD1
v_gene: TRBV9
j_gene: TRBJ2-2
abundance: NA

CDR3nt: TGTGCCAGCAGTTACTCCCCAGGACAAATAGAAGCTTTCTTT
CDR3aa: CASSYSPGQIEAFF
d_gene: NA
v_gene: TRBV6-6
j_gene: TRBJ1-1
abundance: NA

CDR3nt: TGTGCCAGCAGGGAACGATGGGGGGATTCACCCCTCCACTTT
CDR3aa: CASRERWGDSPLHF
d_gene: NA
v_gene: TRBV27
j_gene: TRBJ1-6
abundance: NA

CDR3nt: TGCGCCAGCACCAACGGGGAACCTGGCTACACCTTC
CDR3aa: CASTNGEPGYTF
d_gene: NA
v_gene: TRBV10-1
j_gene: TRBJ1-2
abundance: NA

CDR3nt: TGTGCCAGCAGCTCCACAGGGACCACAGATACGCAGTATTTT
CDR3aa: CASSSTGTTDTQYF
d_gene: NA
v_gene: TRBV7-9
j_gene: TRBJ2-3
abundance: NA

CDR3nt: TGCGCCAGCAGCTTGGCTGGACTAGCCTCCAATGAGCAGTTCTTC
CDR3aa: CASSLAGLASNEQFF
d_gene: TRBD2
v_gene: TRBV5-1
j_gene: TRBJ2-1
abundance: NA

CDR3nt: TGTGCCAGCAGCCAATCGGGGGGACCATTCTACGAGCAGTACTTC
CDR3aa: CASSQSGGPFYEQYF
d_gene: TRBD2
v_gene: TRBV7-9
j_gene: TRBJ2-7
abundance: few

CDR3nt: TGTGCCAGCAGTGCTTCCGGGACAGGAGCCTACGAGCAGTACTTC
CDR3aa: CASSASGTGAYEQYF
d_gene: TRBD1
v_gene: TRBV6-1
j_gene: TRBJ2-7
abundance: NA

CDR3nt: TGTGCCAGCAGTTCCGGGGTCCTCCCCTACGAGCAGTACTTC
CDR3aa: CASSSGVLPYEQYF
d_gene: NA
v_gene: TRBV7-9
j_gene: TRBJ2-7
abundance: NA

CDR3nt: TGTGCCAGCAGTTTACCGGGACAGGTTGGCTACACCTTC
CDR3aa: CASSLPGQVGYTF
d_gene: TRBD1
v_gene: TRBV28
j_gene: TRBJ1-2
abundance: NA

CDR3nt: TGTGCCTCCACGGGGAATACTGAAGCTTTCTTT
CDR3aa: CASTGNTEAFF
d_gene: NA
v_gene: TRBV13
j_gene: TRBJ1-1
abundance: NA

CDR3nt: TGTGCCAGCAGCGTGACACCGACGGCGTACGAACAGTACTTC
CDR3aa: CASSVTPTAYEQYF
d_gene: NA
v_gene: TRBV9
j_gene: TRBJ2-7
abundance: NA

CDR3nt: TGTGCCAGCAGTCCTCCGGGACAGGGGGACCGGAACACTGAAGCTTTCTTT
CDR3aa: CASSPPGQGDRNTEAFF
d_gene: TRBD1
v_gene: TRBV28
j_gene: TRBJ1-1
abundance: NA

CDR3nt: TGTGCCAGCAGCTTTTCCGGGACAGGGGTACAGCCCCAGCATTTT
CDR3aa: CASSFSGTGVQPQHF
d_gene: TRBD1
v_gene: TRBV7-2
j_gene: TRBJ1-5
abundance: NA

CDR3nt: TGCGCCAGCAAGGGACACAGTGGGCTTGTCGAGCAGTACTTC
CDR3aa: CASKGHSGLVEQYF
d_gene: NA
v_gene: TRBV10-2
j_gene: TRBJ2-7
abundance: NA

CDR3nt: TGTGCCAGCAGCTTTCGTTCAAACAGACCGAACACCGGGGAGCTGTTTTTT
CDR3aa: CASSFRSNRPNTGELFF
d_gene: NA
v_gene: TRBV5-6
j_gene: TRBJ2-2
abundance: NA

CDR3nt: TGTGCCACCAGCCGTTATGACAGGGGTTACAATGAGCAGTTCTTC
CDR3aa: CATSRYDRGYNEQFF
d_gene: TRBD1
v_gene: TRBV15
j_gene: TRBJ2-1
abundance: NA

CDR3nt: TGTGCCTCCTCAGGGGACAGGGGCTACGAGCAGTACTTC
CDR3aa: CASSGDRGYEQYF
d_gene: TRBD1
v_gene: TRBV30
j_gene: TRBJ2-7
abundance: NA

CDR3nt: TGTGCCAGCAGTGTAGCGGGGGGTACCTACGAGCAGTACTTC
CDR3aa: CASSVAGGTYEQYF
d_gene: TRBD2
v_gene: TRBV28
j_gene: TRBJ2-7
abundance: NA

CDR3nt: TGTGCCAGCAGCTCCGGGGGGAACAGGGGGTACTATGGCTACACCTTC
CDR3aa: CASSSGGNRGYYGYTF
d_gene: TRBD1
v_gene: TRBV5-6
j_gene: TRBJ1-2
abundance: NA

CDR3nt: TGTGCCAGCAGCGTAGGGGGTGGGGAGACTGAAGCTTTCTTT
CDR3aa: CASSVGGGETEAFF
d_gene: NA
v_gene: TRBV7-9
j_gene: TRBJ1-1
abundance: NA

CDR3nt: TGTGCCAGCAGAAAAGACAGGGTTAACACTGAAGCTTTCTTT
CDR3aa: CASRKDRVNTEAFF
d_gene: TRBD1
v_gene: TRBV6-4
j_gene: TRBJ1-1
abundance: NA